This TCR beta chain was identified in a study of a mutant IDH1 vaccine in newly diagnosed glioma. Across the study: Mean patient age was around 40 years; 62.5% were male and roughly 38% female. Study conclusions and caveats: The study observed vaccine-induced immune responses in approximately 93% of patients. Alterations occurring in top peripheral T cell clonotypes seemed unrelated to pseudoprogression.

In the case of this clone: Its antigen is unidentified.

TCRdb's table, derived via immunoSEQ multiplex PCR, lists solely in-frame clones and lacks some. The sample carries around 53,000 clones, roughly 83% recorded once. Germline V CDR1 and CDR2: LNHDA, SQIVND (reference sequence). V gave up 3 bases and J gave up 2 bases, with 7 bases separating them. The CDR3 totals 13 residues. As to time point: week 47, end of study. Vaccinated patients received 300 ug of mutant IDH1 20-mer peptide per dose, with topical imiquimod. The patients were given eight vaccinations, one each in weeks 1, 3, 5, 7, 11, 15, 19 and 23. This clonotype was sampled from a woman in her thirties with glioma. Some clones in this sample may be carry-over from other donors' samples. V is TRBV19 and J is TRBJ1-1, with unresolved D. The input for sequencing was PBMCs, taken from a glioma patient whose treatment included an IDH1 peptide vaccine. The CDR3 loop reads CASSIWTNTEAFF. CDR3 in DNA: TGTGCCAGTAGTATCTGGACTAACACTGAAGCTTTCTTT.